This passage covers 8 T cell receptor beta chains from one sample sequenced in a study of blood T cell repertoires in COVID-19. TCRdb keeps only in-frame clones here, not all; method: immunoSEQ multiplex PCR. The sample shows some 180,000 clones, approximately 84% of them seen only once. Material: peripheral blood. All receptors derive from an elderly woman with COVID-19, enrolled during active disease.

This chain links TRBV27 with TRBJ1-2; D may be TRBD1 (5 bases). The length of the CDR3 is 15 residues. Germline CDR1 reads MNHEY; CDR2 reads SMNVEV (reference sequence). V was shortened by 2 bases and J by 2 bases, with 12 bases between the two germline ends. As DNA, the CDR3 is TGTGCCAGCAGTTTAATCGGCAGGGTGAACTATGGCTACACCTTC. This encodes CASSLIGRVNYGYTF.

This clone appeared a single time. V is TRBV7-6 and J is TRBJ2-7; 8 nucleotides align to TRBD2. In germline, CDR1 is SGHVS, CDR2 FNYEAQ. The CDR3 extends over 15 amino acids. The trim removed 4 bases at V and 0 bases at J, leaving 5 bases unmatched. The CDR3 region has the DNA TGTGCCAGCAGCTCCCAAGCGGGAGTCTCCTACGAGCAGTACTTC. Its protein product is CASSSQAGVSYEQYF. Variable domain in full (rest from reference TRBV7-6 and TRBJ2-7): GAGVSQSPRYKVTKRGQDVALRCDPISGHVSLYWYRQALGQGPEFLTYFNYEAQQDKSGLPNDRFSAERPEGSISTLTIQRTEQRDSAMYRCASSSQAGVSYEQYFGPGTRLTVT.

The J gene is TRBJ2-2, the V gene TRBV5-1; 12 bases align to TRBD1. Germline values: CDR1 SGHRS, CDR2 YFSETQ. The length of the CDR3 is 16 residues. V dropped 1 base and J dropped 7; count of bases not matched to a gene: 5. CDR3 amino acids: CASSLPGQGAVGELFF. DNA of the CDR3: TGCGCCAGCAGCTTGCCGGGACAGGGGGCGGTCGGGGAGCTGTTTTTT.

The genes are TRBV6-5 and TRBJ1-2, with 7 positions matching TRBD1. The V gene end was trimmed by 5 bases and the J gene end by 4 bases; junction bases not matched to a gene: 10. The CDR3 covers 15 residues. Germline CDR1 and CDR2: MNHEY and SVGAGI. The DNA for the CDR3 is TGTGCCAGCAGTAAGATAGAGCAGGGGGGCTATGGCTACACCTTC. Residues: CASSKIEQGGYGYTF.

This rearrangement joins TRBV11-2 to TRBJ2-6, with 11 nucleotides matching TRBD1. CDR3 length equals 17 residues. The germline V gene encodes CDR1 SGHAT and CDR2 FQNNGV. V dropped 5 bases and J dropped 0; count of bases not matched to a gene: 3. The CDR3 region is CASSLGTGGSGANVLTF. In nucleotides, the CDR3 is TGTGCCAGCAGCCTGGGGACAGGGGGCTCTGGGGCCAACGTCCTGACTTTC.

This clone was seen only once. One junction end disagrees with the germline gene, perhaps due to a read error. The chain has TRBV30 and TRBJ2-7; D may be TRBD2 (6 bases). The CDR3 contains 14 residues. Looked up from germline, CDR1 is GTSNPN and CDR2 is SVGIG (reference sequence). The CDR3 protein is CAWRAQPPGLLLNF. CDR3 bases: TGTGCCTGGAGAGCCCAACCCCCGGGACTCCTCCTCAACTTC. Combining the CDR3 with reference TRBV30 and TRBJ2-7 gives the whole variable domain SQTIHQWPATLVQPVGSPLSLECTVEGTSNPNLYWYRQAAGRGLQLLFYSVGIGQISSEVPQNLSASRPQDRQFILSSKKLLLSDSGFYLCAWRAQPPGLLLNFGPGTRLTVT.

This clone occurred a few times. The chain has TRBV6-6 and TRBJ1-4, with 9 positions matching TRBD1. Germline CDR1 and CDR2: MNHNY and SVGAGI (reference sequence). The CDR3 is 16 amino acids. After removal of 0 bases from V and 8 bases from J, the junction contained 7 bases not matched to a gene. The CDR3: CASSYSRDRDFEKLFF. DNA of the CDR3: TGTGCCAGCAGTTACTCCCGGGACAGGGATTTCGAAAAACTGTTTTTT.

CDR3 residues: CASSHDTGNEQFF. In DNA form, the CDR3 reads TGTGCCAGCAGCCACGATACAGGCAATGAGCAGTTCTTC. The rearrangement joins TRBV14 to TRBJ2-1; a weak D match, TRBD1 (5 bases). Trimming cost V 3 bases and J 6 bases, with 9 bases left between them. CDR3 length: 13 residues. The germline V gene has CDR1 SGHDN and CDR2 FVKESK.